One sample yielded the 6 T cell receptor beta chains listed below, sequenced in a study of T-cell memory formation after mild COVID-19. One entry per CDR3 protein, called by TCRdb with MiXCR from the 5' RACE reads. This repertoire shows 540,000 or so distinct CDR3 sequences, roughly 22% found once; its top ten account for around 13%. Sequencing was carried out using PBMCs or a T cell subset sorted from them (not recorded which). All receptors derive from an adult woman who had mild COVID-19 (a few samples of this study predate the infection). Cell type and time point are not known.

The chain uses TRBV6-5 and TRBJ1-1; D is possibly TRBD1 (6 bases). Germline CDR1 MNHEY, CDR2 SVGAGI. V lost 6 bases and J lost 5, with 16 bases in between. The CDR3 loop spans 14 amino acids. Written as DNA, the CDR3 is TGTGCCAGCAGCTTCGGGACACGTGAAACTGAAGCTTTCTTT. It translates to CASSFGTRETEAFF.

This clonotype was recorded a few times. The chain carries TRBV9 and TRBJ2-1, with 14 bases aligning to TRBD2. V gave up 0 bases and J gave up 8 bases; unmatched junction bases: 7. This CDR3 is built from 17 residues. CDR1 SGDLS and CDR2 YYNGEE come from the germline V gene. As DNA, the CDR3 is TGTGCCAGCAGCGTAGACCCTGGGACTAGCGGGAGTGATGAGCAGTTCTTC. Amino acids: CASSVDPGTSGSDEQFF.

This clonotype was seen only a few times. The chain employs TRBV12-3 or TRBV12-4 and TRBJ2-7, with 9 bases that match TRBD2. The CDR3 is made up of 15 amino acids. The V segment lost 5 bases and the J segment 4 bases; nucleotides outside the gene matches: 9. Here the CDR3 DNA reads TGTGCCAGCAGTCCTTCCCGGCGGGGGGGGTACGAGCAGTACTTC. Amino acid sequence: CASSPSRRGGYEQYF.

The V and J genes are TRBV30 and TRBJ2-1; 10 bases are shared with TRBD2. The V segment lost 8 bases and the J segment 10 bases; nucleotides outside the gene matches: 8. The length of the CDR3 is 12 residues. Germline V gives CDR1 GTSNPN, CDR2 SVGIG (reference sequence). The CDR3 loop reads CALEAGGGEQFF. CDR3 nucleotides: TGTGCCCTGGAAGCGGGAGGGGGAGAGCAGTTCTTC.

CDR3 protein: CASSLTEINTEAFF. The CDR3 DNA reads TGTGCCAGCAGCTTAACAGAGATAAACACTGAAGCTTTCTTT. The rearrangement joins TRBV7-2 to TRBJ1-1; no definite D call. The V gene lost 2 bases and the J gene lost 2 bases, with 9 bases spanning the gap. CDR3 length equals 14 residues. Germline values: CDR1 SGHTA, CDR2 FQGNSA.

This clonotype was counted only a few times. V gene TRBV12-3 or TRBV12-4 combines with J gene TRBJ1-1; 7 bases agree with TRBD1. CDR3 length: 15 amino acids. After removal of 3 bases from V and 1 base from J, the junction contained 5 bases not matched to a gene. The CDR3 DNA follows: TGTGCCAGCAGTTTCATGGCAGGGGGGAACACTGAAGCTTTCTTT. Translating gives CASSFMAGGNTEAFF.